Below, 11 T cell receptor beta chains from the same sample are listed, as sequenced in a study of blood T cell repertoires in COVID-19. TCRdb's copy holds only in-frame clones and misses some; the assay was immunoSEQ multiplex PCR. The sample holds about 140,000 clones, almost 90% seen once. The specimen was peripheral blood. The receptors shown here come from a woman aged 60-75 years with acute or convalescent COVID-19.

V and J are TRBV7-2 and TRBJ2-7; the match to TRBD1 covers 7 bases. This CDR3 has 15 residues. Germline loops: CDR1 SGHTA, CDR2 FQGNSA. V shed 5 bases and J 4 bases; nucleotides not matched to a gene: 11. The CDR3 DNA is TGTGCCAGCAGCCCGACAGGGTTAATTAGGTACGAGCAGTACTTC. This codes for CASSPTGLIRYEQYF.

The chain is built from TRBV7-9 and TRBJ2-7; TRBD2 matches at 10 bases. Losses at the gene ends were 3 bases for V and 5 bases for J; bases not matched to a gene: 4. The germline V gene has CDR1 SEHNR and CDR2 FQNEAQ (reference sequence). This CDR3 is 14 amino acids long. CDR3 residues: CASSLGLALDEQYF. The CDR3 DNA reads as TGTGCCAGCAGCTTGGGACTAGCGCTAGACGAGCAGTACTTC.

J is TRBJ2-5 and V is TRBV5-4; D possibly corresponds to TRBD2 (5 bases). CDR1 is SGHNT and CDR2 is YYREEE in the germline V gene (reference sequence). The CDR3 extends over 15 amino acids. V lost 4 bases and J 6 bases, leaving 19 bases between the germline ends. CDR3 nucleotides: TGTGCCAGCAGCATAGGGCCAGGAGGAATGAAGACCCAGTACTTC. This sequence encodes CASSIGPGGMKTQYF.

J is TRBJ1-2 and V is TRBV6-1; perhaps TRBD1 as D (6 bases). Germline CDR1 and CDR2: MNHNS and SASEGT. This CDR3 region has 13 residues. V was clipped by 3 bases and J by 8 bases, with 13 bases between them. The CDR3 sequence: CASSDGAGDGYTF. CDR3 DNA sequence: TGTGCCAGCAGTGATGGGGCAGGGGACGGCTACACCTTC.

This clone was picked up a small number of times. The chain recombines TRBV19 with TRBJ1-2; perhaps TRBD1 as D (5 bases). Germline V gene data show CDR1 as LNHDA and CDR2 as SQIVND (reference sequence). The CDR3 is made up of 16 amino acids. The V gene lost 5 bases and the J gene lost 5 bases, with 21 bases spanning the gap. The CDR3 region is CASSSLATSGLYGYTF. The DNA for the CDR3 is TGTGCCAGTAGTTCCCTAGCCACATCGGGACTGTATGGCTACACCTTC.

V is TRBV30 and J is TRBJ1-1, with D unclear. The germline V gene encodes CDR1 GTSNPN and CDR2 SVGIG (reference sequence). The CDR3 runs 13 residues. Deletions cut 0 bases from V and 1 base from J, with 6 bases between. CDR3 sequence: CAWSVGSNTEAFF. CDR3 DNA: TGTGCCTGGAGTGTTGGCTCGAACACTGAAGCTTTCTTT. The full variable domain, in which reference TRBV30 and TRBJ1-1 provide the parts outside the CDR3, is SQTIHQWPATLVQPVGSPLSLECTVEGTSNPNLYWYRQAAGRGLQLLFYSVGIGQISSEVPQNLSASRPQDRQFILSSKKLLLSDSGFYLCAWSVGSNTEAFFGQGTRLTVV.

The CDR3 is CASSPQRGGNEQFF. CDR3 DNA: TGTGCCAGCAGCCCACAGCGGGGGGGCAATGAGCAGTTCTTC. The gene calls are TRBV11-3 and TRBJ2-1, with TRBD2 identical over 10 bases. The junction had 4 bases not matched to a gene; V was cut back by 5 bases and J by 6 bases. Germline V gene sequence: CDR1 SGHNT, CDR2 YENEEA. CDR3 length: 14 residues.

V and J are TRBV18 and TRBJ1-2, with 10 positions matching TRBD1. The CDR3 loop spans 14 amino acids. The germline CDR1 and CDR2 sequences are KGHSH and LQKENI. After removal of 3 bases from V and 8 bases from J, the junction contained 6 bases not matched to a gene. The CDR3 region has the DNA TGTGCCAGCTCACCGGGTGACAGGGGGCAAGGCTACACCTTC. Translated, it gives CASSPGDRGQGYTF.

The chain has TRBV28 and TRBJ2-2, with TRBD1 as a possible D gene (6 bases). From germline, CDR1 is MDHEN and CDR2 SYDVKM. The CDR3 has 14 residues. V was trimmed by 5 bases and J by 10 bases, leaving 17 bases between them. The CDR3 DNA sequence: TGTGCCAGCAGTCCCCGGGACACCCGTTTGGAGCTGTTTTTT. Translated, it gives CASSPRDTRLELFF.

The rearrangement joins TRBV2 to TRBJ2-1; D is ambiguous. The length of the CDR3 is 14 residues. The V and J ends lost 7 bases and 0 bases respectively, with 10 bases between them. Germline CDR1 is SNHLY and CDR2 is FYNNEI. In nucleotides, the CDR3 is TGTGCCAGCAAGCAGGAAAGCTCCTACAATGAGCAGTTCTTC. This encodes CASKQESSYNEQFF.

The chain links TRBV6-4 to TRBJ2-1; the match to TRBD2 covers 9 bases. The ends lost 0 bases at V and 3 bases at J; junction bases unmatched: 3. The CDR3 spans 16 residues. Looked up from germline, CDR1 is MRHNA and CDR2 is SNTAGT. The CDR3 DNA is TGTGCCAGCAGTGACTCAGGCGGGGGGGGCTACAATGAGCAGTTCTTC. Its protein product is CASSDSGGGGYNEQFF.